What follows are 22 T cell receptor beta chains derived from one specimen sequenced in a study of metastatic and nonmetastatic thyroid tumors. Thyroid surgery took place with no prior treatment in any patient. MiXCR was used by TCRdb to re-call the PCR reads. The table records around 20,000 clones, around a quarter of them present only once. The sequencing input was tumor tissue. The receptors stem from a female donor with papillary thyroid cancer or a benign thyroid nodule (not recorded which). Some clones in this sample may be carry-over from other donors' samples.

This clone was counted many times. CDR3 protein: CASSFTGTGETQYF. The CDR3, as DNA: TGTGCCAGCAGCTTCACCGGGACAGGGGAGACCCAGTACTTC. The chain carries TRBV7-9 and TRBJ2-5; 9 bases map to TRBD1. The CDR3 totals 14 residues. J gave up 5 bases and V 3 bases, and 4 bases lay outside the gene matches. Germline CDR1 and CDR2: SEHNR and FQNEAQ (reference sequence). The full variable domain, completed using reference TRBV7-9 and TRBJ2-5, is DTGVSQNPRHKITKRGQNVTFRCDPISEHNRLYWYRQTLGQGPEFLTYFQNEAQLEKSRLLSDRFSAERPKGSFSTLEIQRTEQGDSAMYLCASSFTGTGETQYFGPGTRLLVL.

In its sample, this clone was seen many times. The chain combines TRBV7-2 with TRBJ1-2; 9 positions match TRBD1. Trimming at V came to 0 bases and at J to 10 bases, leaving 12 bases not matched to a gene. Germline lookup yields CDR1 SGHTA and CDR2 FQGNSA. The CDR3 is 16 residues long. This chain's CDR3 is CASSLANSPGQGYYTF. In nucleotides, the CDR3 is TGTGCCAGCAGCTTAGCTAATTCCCCGGGACAGGGATACTACACCTTC.

Ten or more counts support this clone. V usage is TRBV20-1 and J usage is TRBJ2-4, with TRBD2 matching over 13 bases. The CDR3 loop spans 18 amino acids. The germline V gene has CDR1 DFQATT and CDR2 SNEGSKA (reference sequence). V lost 1 base, J lost 0 bases, and 6 bases stayed unmatched. The CDR3 loop is CSARALLAGGPAKNIQYF. For the CDR3, the DNA is TGCAGTGCTAGAGCTTTACTAGCGGGAGGGCCAGCCAAAAACATTCAGTACTTC.

As concerns this clone: A junction end diverges from the germline sequence, so it may reflect a read error. The rearrangement uses TRBV20-1 and TRBJ2-7; D may be TRBD2 (5 bases). The V gene's germline CDR1 is DFQATT and CDR2 SNEGSKA (reference sequence). This CDR3 contains 15 residues. CDR3 DNA sequence: TGCGGTGCTAGAGGAGGAGCGGTAGGCTACTACGAGCAGTACTTC. As protein: CGARGGAVGYYEQYF.

This clone was recorded a few times. Given a much more abundant clone one base away, this may be a read error. The chain joins TRBV20-1 to TRBJ1-5; D possibly corresponds to TRBD1 (5 bases). There are 15 residues in the CDR3. CDR1 and CDR2 from the germline V gene are DFQATT and SNEGSKA (reference sequence). V was clipped by 0 bases and J by 6 bases, with 15 bases between them. The CDR3 DNA follows: TGCAGTGCTAGAGATAGTCAGGGAGGCGGTCAGCCCCAGCATTTT. Encoded protein: CSARDSQGGGQPQHF.

This clone was picked up many times. V is TRBV6-2 or TRBV6-3 and J is TRBJ2-2; D is perhaps TRBD1 (5 bases). Trimming pared 2 bases from V and 3 bases from J, leaving 10 bases between. The V gene's germline CDR1 is MNHEY and CDR2 SVGEGT. The CDR3 is 15 residues long. DNA for the CDR3: TGTGCCAGCAGTTACGATGGACATTACACCGGGGAGCTGTTTTTT. Its protein product is CASSYDGHYTGELFF.

The V and J genes are TRBV12-3 or TRBV12-4 and TRBJ1-1; weak D call: TRBD1 (5 bases). Trimming removed 5 bases at V and 6 bases at J, with 13 bases between. CDR3 length: 13 amino acids. Here the CDR3 reads CASSRQGGAEAFF. The CDR3 DNA reads as TGTGCCAGCAGTCGCCAGGGAGGGGCTGAAGCTTTCTTT.

For this clone: A much more abundant neighbour one base away suggests this may be a read error. The chain employs TRBV29-1 and TRBJ1-1; D gene unclear. The CDR3 runs to 14 residues. Germline V lookup: CDR1 SQVTM, CDR2 ANQGSEA. The CDR3 reads CSVAWPTLNAEAFF. CDR3 nucleotide sequence: TGCAGCGTTGCATGGCCCACGCTGAACGCTGAAGCTTTCTTT.

The rearrangement joins TRBV20-1 to TRBJ2-7; D gene uncertain. The CDR3 consists of 15 residues. The germline CDR1 and CDR2 sequences are DFQATT and SNEGSKA (reference sequence). V gave up 6 bases and J gave up 2 bases, with 20 bases separating them. CDR3 in DNA: TGCAGTGCCAACCCCCTTACCAAGGCCCCCTACGAGCAGTACTTC. Its protein is CSANPLTKAPYEQYF.

This clone was counted many times. The genes are TRBV2 and TRBJ1-1; 7 bases are a match to TRBD1. The CDR3 totals 15 residues. Trimming removed 5 bases from V and 0 bases from J; junction bases left unmatched: 6. CDR1 SNHLY and CDR2 FYNNEI come from the germline V gene. The CDR3 loop reads CASSFLGQMNTEAFF. The CDR3 DNA sequence: TGTGCCAGCAGTTTCTTGGGACAGATGAACACTGAAGCTTTCTTT.

In this sample, this clone turned up a few times. The chain couples TRBV6-1 to TRBJ1-2; D perhaps matches TRBD1 (5 bases). Germline assignment: CDR1 MNHNS and CDR2 SASEGT. V lost 2 bases, J lost 5 bases, and 12 bases lay in between. The CDR3 spans 14 residues. The CDR3 coding sequence is TGTGCCAGCAGTGAACGAGACAGCCTTTATGGCTACACCTTC. Protein product: CASSERDSLYGYTF.

The J gene is TRBJ2-7, the V gene TRBV30; maybe TRBD1 (6 bases). The length of the CDR3 is 14 residues. Per the germline V gene, CDR1 is GTSNPN and CDR2 is SVGIG (reference sequence). With 3 bases removed from V and 0 bases from J, the gap between germline ends came to 12 bases. CDR3 sequence: CAWSWTASSYEQYF. CDR3 nucleotides: TGTGCCTGGAGCTGGACAGCAAGCTCCTACGAGCAGTACTTC.

This clone counts as medium-sized (0.01 to 0.1%). The CDR3 reads CASSDGAVTEAFF. CDR3 in DNA: TGTGCCAGCAGTGACGGGGCAGTCACTGAAGCTTTCTTT. This chain joins TRBV25-1 and TRBJ1-1; weak D call: TRBD1 (5 bases). This CDR3 is 13 amino acids long. Trimming left V 3 bases short and J 4 bases short, with 9 bases between. Germline V gives CDR1 MGHDK, CDR2 SYGVNS.

The rearrangement joins TRBV18 to TRBJ2-7; TRBD1 agrees at 8 bases. Trimming removed 2 bases from V and 4 bases from J; junction bases left unmatched: 7. CDR1 and CDR2 (germline): KGHSH, LQKENI. The CDR3 spans 15 residues. CDR3 protein: CASSPGAGGAYEQYF. For the CDR3, the DNA is TGTGCCAGCTCACCAGGAGCAGGGGGCGCGTACGAGCAGTACTTC.

This clone is large. The chain employs TRBV13 and TRBJ2-1; 10 bases map to TRBD1. V shed 4 bases, J shed 12 bases, and the junction held 12 bases outside the gene matches. This CDR3 region has 15 residues. Germline-derived CDR1 and CDR2 are PRHDT and FYEKMQ (reference sequence). CDR3 coding DNA: TGTGCCAGCAGCTCCAGGGGGACAGGGGCCAATACGCAGTTCTTC. This translates into CASSSRGTGANTQFF.

At least ten counts were recorded for this clone. This chain links TRBV7-8 with TRBJ1-4; D not resolved. This CDR3 contains 14 residues. CDR1 is SGHVS, CDR2 FQNEAQ, per germline. Trimming cost V 5 bases and J 3 bases, with 10 bases left between them. CDR3 amino acids: CASSIQTPNEKLFF. The CDR3 DNA reads TGTGCCAGCAGCATACAGACACCTAATGAAAAACTGTTTTTT.

On this clone: A read error may produce the germline difference seen at one junction end. The chain employs TRBV6-5 and TRBJ1-6; 8 nucleotides agree with TRBD1. CDR1 and CDR2 from the germline V gene are MNHEY and SVGAGI. The CDR3 length is 15 residues. CDR3 protein: CATSSMDRVGSPLHF. In DNA, the CDR3 is TGTGCCACCAGTTCCATGGACAGGGTTGGCTCACCCCTTCACTTT.

The sample holds many counts of this clone. This rearrangement joins TRBV19 to TRBJ2-4; 9 nucleotides line up with TRBD1. Germline CDR1 and CDR2: LNHDA and SQIVND (reference sequence). CDR3 length equals 15 residues. With 3 bases clipped from V and 3 bases from J, the junction kept 3 bases outside the gene matches. The DNA for the CDR3 is TGTGCCAGTAGTATGGTGGGACAGGGCAAAAACATTCAGTACTTC. Its translation is CASSMVGQGKNIQYF.

This clone has ten or more counts. This chain links TRBV5-1 with TRBJ1-2, with unresolved D. CDR1 and CDR2 (germline): SGHRS, YFSETQ. V shed 8 bases and J shed 4 bases, with 15 bases lying between them. The CDR3 loop spans 13 amino acids. The CDR3 sequence is CARPRRVGYGYTF. The CDR3 bases are TGCGCCAGGCCGAGGAGGGTTGGCTATGGCTACACCTTC.

This clone was detected many times. J is TRBJ1-4 and V is TRBV6-5; 11 nucleotides line up with TRBD1. The V and J ends lost 2 bases and 6 bases, in that order; junction bases with no gene match: 5. Germline CDR1 MNHEY, CDR2 SVGAGI. The CDR3 is 16 amino acids. The CDR3 reads CASSYAAGQGDEKLFF. The DNA of the CDR3 is TGTGCCAGCAGTTACGCGGCGGGACAGGGGGATGAAAAACTGTTTTTT.

This clone showed up just a few times. The chain couples TRBV4-2 to TRBJ2-2; 14 bases agree with TRBD2. Looked up from germline, CDR1 is LGHNA and CDR2 is YNFKEQ. The ends lost 6 bases at V and 3 bases at J; junction bases unmatched: 6. This CDR3 has 17 amino acids. The CDR3 here is CASRGKGLAGDTGELFF. DNA for the CDR3: TGTGCCAGCAGGGGGAAGGGACTAGCGGGAGACACCGGGGAGCTGTTTTTT.

This clone was counted between two and nine times. The V call is TRBV6-2 or TRBV6-3, the J call TRBJ2-1; 8 bases map to TRBD1. The V gene's germline CDR1 is MNHEY and CDR2 SVGEGT. J was trimmed by 5 bases and V by 5 bases; bases with no gene match: 5. This CDR3 contains 14 residues. CDR3 region: CASSRRTGNNEQFF. In DNA, the CDR3 is TGTGCCAGCAGTCGGCGGACAGGGAACAATGAGCAGTTCTTC.